This TCR beta chain was found in a study of regulatory dendritic cells for organ transplantation. General study results and limits: Alloreactive memory CD8+ T cell pools varied considerably between individuals.

CD4+ or CD8+ T cells were sorted as naive CD45RA+ or memory CD45RO+. The germline CDR1 and CDR2 sequences are LNHDA and SQIVND (reference sequence). The CDR3 has 16 amino acids. Trimming at V came to 5 bases and at J to 5 bases, leaving 9 bases not matched to a gene. Profiled with immunoSEQ multiplex PCR; TCRdb holds only in-frame clones, not every one. The table has 25,000 to 35,000 clones, approximately 81% seen once; the top ten hold roughly 0.4%. Points on this clone: Its specificity is unknown.

The chain recombines TRBV19 with TRBJ2-5, with TRBD1 matching over 12 bases. The sequence came from a human donor in good health. Sequencing was carried out using naive CD8+ T cells from blood. Subset here: CD45RA+ naive T cells. CDR3 in amino acids: CASSPRDRGRPETQYF. In DNA form, the CDR3 reads TGTGCCAGTAGTCCTCGGGACAGGGGGCGCCCCGAGACCCAGTACTTC. Drawing the rest from reference TRBV19 and TRBJ2-5, the complete variable domain is DGGITQSPKYLFRKEGQNVTLSCEQNLNHDAMYWYRQDPGQGLRLIYYSQIVNDFQKGDIAEGYSVSREKKESFPLTVTSAQKNPTAFYLCASSPRDRGRPETQYFGPGTRLLVL.